This is a list of T cell receptor beta chains from one sample in a study of T cells in Graves' hyperthyroidism and ophthalmopathy. TCRdb re-called the multiplex PCR reads with MiXCR, one entry per CDR3 protein. Counted here are approximately 270,000 distinct CDR3 sequences, more than 12% occurring once; the ten biggest clones make up roughly 14%. Source material: blood. The receptors shown here come from a woman in her thirties or forties with Graves' hyperthyroidism that later progressed to Graves' ophthalmopathy. Each CDR3 is given with its conserved first and last residue. The D gene is left open where the match is weak.

cdr3_length	d_call	v_call	cdr3_aa
13	-	TRBV3-1	CASSQGSNNEQFF
14	-	TRBV12-3/TRBV12-4	CASSLQGSGYGYTF
14	TRBD2	TRBV29-1	CSVAGLAGGETQYF
15	-	TRBV7-9	CASSLYVGFTDTQYF
14	-	TRBV10-3	CAISELEGFNEQFF
14	-	TRBV28	CASYIQGKSQPQHF
13	-	TRBV5-6	CASSYGQTYEQYF
14	-	TRBV6-2/TRBV6-3	CASSSGHSGNTIYF
16	TRBD2	TRBV27	CASKLSTSRASETQYF
15	-	TRBV11-2	CASSGQGLWTTEAFF
14	-	TRBV19	CASSIDRWGTEAFF
13	-	TRBV19	CASSRQQNTEAFF
16	TRBD1	TRBV19	CASRASAGTGVYEQYF
14	-	TRBV7-8	CASSLEGGPYEQYF
19	TRBD2	TRBV6-5	CASSYRLAGGQNLGNEQFF
15	-	TRBV6-1	CASSQGIREVDEQFF
14	-	TRBV16	CASSIGTGSAGYTF
19	TRBD1	TRBV7-9	CASSLNSGTGRVMNTEAFF
16	-	TRBV6-1	CASSLNGGAVREKLFF
14	-	TRBV18	CASSETEGNQPQHF
14	TRBD1	TRBV5-6	CASSGEDRVYEQYF
15	TRBD2	TRBV7-9	CAGRRRTSTTGELFF
16	-	TRBV7-2	CASSAVRMSSYNEQFF
8	-	TRBV20-1	CSARRGLF
11	-	TRBV12-3/TRBV12-4	CASSFRDRRYF
13	-	TRBV14	CASSQGTFYEQYF
14	-	TRBV2	CASSERLAQETQYF
13	TRBD2	TRBV7-3	CASSLTAGVEQYF